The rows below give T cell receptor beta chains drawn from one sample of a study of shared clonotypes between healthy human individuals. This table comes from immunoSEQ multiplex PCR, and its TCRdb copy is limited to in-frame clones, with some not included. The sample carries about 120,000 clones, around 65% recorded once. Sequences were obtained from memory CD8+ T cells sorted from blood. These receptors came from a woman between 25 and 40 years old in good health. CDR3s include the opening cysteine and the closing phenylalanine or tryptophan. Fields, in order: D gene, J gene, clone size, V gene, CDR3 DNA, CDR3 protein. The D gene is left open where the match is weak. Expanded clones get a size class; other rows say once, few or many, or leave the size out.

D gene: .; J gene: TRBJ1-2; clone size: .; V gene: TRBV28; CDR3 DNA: TGTGCCAGCAGTTCGGACTACAACTATGGCTACACCTTC; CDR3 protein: CASSSDYNYGYTF
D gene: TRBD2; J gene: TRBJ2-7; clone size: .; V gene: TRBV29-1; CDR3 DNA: TGCAGCGTTGAAGTGGTTAGCGGGAGCCACGAGCAGTACTTC; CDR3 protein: CSVEVVSGSHEQYF
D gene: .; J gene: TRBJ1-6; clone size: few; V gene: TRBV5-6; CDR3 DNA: TGTGCCAGCAGCTTGGCGTCAGCTAATTCACCCCTCCACTTT; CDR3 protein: CASSLASANSPLHF
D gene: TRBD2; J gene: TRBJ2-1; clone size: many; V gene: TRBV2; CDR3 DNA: TGTGCCAGCACCCAGGAAGCGGGAGGCCATGACAATGAGCAGTTCTTC; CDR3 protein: CASTQEAGGHDNEQFF
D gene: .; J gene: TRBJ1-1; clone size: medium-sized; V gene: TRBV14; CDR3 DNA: TGTGCCAGCAGCCACCTCGGGGCTGAAGCTTTCTTT; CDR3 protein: CASSHLGAEAFF
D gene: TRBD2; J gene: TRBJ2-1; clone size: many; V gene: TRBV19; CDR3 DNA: TGTGCCAGTAGTGCACAAGCGGGAGTGGCCTACAATGAGCAGTTCTTC; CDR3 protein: CASSAQAGVAYNEQFF
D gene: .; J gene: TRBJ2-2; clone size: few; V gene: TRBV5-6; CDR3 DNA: TGTGCCAGCAGCTTGGCCCGGGTCGGGGAGCTGTTTTTT; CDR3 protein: CASSLARVGELFF
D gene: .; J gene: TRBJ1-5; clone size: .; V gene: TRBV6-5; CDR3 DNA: TGTGCCAGCAGGGGTGTTGGCAATCAGCCCCAGCATTTT; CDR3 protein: CASRGVGNQPQHF
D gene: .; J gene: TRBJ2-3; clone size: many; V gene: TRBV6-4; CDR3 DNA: TGTGCCAGCAGTGACTCTGCGGGAAGCACAGATACGCAGTATTTT; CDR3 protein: CASSDSAGSTDTQYF
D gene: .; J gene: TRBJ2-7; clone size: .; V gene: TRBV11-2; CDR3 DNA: TGTGCCAGCAGCTTTAGTCCCACCTACGAGCAGTACTTC; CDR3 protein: CASSFSPTYEQYF
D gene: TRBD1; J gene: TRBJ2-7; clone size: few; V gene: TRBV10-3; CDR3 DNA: TGTGCCATCAGTGAGCCCGGGACAGGGAAGGAGGACGAGCAGTACTTC; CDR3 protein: CAISEPGTGKEDEQYF
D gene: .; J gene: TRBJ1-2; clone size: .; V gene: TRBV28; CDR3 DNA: TGTGCCAGCAGTTTTAGGGAAACTTGGGGCTACACCTTC; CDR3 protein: CASSFRETWGYTF
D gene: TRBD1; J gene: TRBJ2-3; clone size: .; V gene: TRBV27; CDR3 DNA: TGTGCCAGCAGGGGACAGGGAGACACAGATACGCAGTATTTT; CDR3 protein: CASRGQGDTDTQYF
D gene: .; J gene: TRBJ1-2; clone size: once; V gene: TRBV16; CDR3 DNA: TGTGCCAGCAGCCAATTAGTAAACTATGGCTACACCTTC; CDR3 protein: CASSQLVNYGYTF
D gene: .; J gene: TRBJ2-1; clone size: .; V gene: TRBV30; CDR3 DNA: TGTGCCTGGAGGCGGGGAATTAACAATGAGCAGTTCTTC; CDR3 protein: CAWRRGINNEQFF
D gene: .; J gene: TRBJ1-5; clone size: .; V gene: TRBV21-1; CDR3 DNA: TGTGCCAGCAGCACGGGGCAACGGGGGCGAGTTTTTGGCAATCAGCCCCAGCATTTT; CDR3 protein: CASSTGQRGRVFGNQPQHF
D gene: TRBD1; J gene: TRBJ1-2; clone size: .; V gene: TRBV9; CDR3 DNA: TGTGCCAGCAGCGTAGCGGGACAGGGGAGATATGGCTACACCTTC; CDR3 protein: CASSVAGQGRYGYTF
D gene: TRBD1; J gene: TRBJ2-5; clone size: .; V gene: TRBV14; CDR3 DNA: TGTGCCAGCAGCCAAGATTTTCGTCTCGTCTCGGAAGACAGGGTGGAGATGGCCCAGTACTTC; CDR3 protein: CASSQDFRLVSEDRVEMAQYF
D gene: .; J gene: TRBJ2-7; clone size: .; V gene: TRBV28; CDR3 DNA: TGTGCCAGCCATCCCGGGACCTCCATATACGAGCAGTACTTC; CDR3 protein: CASHPGTSIYEQYF
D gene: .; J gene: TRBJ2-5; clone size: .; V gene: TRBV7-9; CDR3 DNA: TGTGCCAGCAGCTCCTCGCGGGCGATAGGTGAGCAGTACTTC; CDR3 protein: CASSSSRAIGEQYF
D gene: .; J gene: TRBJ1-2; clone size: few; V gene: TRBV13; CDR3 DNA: TGTGCCAGCAGCTTAGGGACCGGGGGCTATGGCTACACCTTC; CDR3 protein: CASSLGTGGYGYTF
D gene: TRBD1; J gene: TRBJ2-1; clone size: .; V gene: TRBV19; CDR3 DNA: TGTGCCAGCCAGCCGGGACAGGGTCCCGGAAGCTCCTACAATGAGCAGTTCTTC; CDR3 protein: CASQPGQGPGSSYNEQFF
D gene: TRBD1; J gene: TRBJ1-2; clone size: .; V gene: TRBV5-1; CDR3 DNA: TGCGCCAGCAGCTTGGTTTTAGAGGGGGCGGAGGGCTACACCTTC; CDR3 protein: CASSLVLEGAEGYTF
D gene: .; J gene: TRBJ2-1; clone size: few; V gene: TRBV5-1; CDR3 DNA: TGCGCCAGCGCCGCTTGGGGTGGGTCAGGAGGAGGTTATGAGCAGTTCTTC; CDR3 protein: CASAAWGGSGGGYEQFF